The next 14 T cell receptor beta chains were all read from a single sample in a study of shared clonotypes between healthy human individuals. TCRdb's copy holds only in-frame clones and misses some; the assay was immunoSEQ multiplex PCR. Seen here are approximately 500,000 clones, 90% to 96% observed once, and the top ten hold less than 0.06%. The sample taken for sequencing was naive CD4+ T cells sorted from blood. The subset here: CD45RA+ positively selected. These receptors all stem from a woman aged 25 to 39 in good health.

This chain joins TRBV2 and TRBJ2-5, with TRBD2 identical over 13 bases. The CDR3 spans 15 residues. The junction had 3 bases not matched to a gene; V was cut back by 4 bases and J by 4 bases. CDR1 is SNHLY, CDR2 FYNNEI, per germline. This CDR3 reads CASSVGLAGVETQYF. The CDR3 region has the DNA TGTGCCAGCAGTGTTGGACTAGCGGGAGTAGAGACCCAGTACTTC.

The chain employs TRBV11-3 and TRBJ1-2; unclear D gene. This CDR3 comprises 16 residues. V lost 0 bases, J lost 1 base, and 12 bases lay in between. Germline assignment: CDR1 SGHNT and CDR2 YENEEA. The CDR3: CASSLESATVNYGYTF. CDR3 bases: TGTGCCAGCAGCTTAGAAAGTGCGACGGTTAACTATGGCTACACCTTC.

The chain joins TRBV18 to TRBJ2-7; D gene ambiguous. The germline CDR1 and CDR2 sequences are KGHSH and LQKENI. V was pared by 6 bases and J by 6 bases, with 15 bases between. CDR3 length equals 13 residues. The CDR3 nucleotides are TGTGCCAGCTCTCCAGGCGTAAGTAGCGAGCAGTACTTC. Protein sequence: CASSPGVSSEQYF.

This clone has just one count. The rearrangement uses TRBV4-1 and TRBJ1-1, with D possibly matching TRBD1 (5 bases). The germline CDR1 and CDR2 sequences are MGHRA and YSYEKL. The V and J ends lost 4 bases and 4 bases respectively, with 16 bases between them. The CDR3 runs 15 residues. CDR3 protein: CASSPREGRGTEAFF. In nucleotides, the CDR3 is TGCGCCAGCAGCCCCAGGGAGGGCAGAGGCACTGAAGCTTTCTTT.

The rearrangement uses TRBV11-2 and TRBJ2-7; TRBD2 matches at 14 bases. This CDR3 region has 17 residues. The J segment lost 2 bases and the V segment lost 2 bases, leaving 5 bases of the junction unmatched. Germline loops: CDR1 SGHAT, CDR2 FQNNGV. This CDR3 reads CASSLSGLAGVTYEQYF. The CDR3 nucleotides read TGTGCCAGCAGCTTATCGGGACTAGCGGGAGTCACCTACGAGCAGTACTTC.

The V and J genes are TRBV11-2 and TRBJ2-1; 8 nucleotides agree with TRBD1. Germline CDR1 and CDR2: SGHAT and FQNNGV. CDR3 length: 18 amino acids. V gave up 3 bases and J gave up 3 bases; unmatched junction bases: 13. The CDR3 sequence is CASSFVQGANPNYNEQFF. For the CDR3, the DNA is TGTGCCAGCAGCTTTGTGCAGGGGGCTAACCCGAACTACAATGAGCAGTTCTTC.

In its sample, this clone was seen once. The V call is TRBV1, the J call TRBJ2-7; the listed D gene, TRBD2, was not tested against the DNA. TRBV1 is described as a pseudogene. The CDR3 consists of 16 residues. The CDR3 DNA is TGCACCAGCAGCCAAGATGGGACTAGCGGCAGGCACGAGCAGTACTTC. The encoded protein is CTSSQDGTSGRHEQYF.

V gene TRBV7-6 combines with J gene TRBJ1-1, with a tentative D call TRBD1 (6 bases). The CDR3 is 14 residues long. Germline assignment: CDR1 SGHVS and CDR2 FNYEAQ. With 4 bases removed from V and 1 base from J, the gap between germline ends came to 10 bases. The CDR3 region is CASSSRTENTEAFF. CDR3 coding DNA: TGTGCCAGCAGCTCTAGGACAGAGAACACTGAAGCTTTCTTT.

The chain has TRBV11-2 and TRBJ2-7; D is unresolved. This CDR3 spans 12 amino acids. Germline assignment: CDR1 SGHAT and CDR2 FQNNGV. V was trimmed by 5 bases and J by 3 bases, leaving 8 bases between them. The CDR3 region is CASSQESYEQYF. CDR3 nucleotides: TGTGCCAGCAGCCAGGAGAGCTACGAGCAGTACTTC. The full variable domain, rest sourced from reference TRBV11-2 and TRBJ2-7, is EAGVAQSPRYKIIEKRQSVAFWCNPISGHATLYWYQQILGQGPKLLIQFQNNGVVDDSQLPKDRFSAERLKGVDSTLKIQPAKLEDSAVYLCASSQESYEQYFGPGTRLTVT.

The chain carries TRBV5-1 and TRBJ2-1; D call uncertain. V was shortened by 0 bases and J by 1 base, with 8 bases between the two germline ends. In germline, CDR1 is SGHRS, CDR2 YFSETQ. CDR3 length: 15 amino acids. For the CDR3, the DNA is TGCGCCAGCAGCTTGGACGCGGATTCCTACAATGAGCAGTTCTTC. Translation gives CASSLDADSYNEQFF.

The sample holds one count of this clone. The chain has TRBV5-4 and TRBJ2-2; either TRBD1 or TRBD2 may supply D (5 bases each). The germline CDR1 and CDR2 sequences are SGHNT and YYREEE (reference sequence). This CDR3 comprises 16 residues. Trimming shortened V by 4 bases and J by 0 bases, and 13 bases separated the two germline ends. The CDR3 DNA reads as TGTGCCAGCAGCACGGGGCCAAACTCGAACACCGGGGAGCTGTTTTTT. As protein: CASSTGPNSNTGELFF.

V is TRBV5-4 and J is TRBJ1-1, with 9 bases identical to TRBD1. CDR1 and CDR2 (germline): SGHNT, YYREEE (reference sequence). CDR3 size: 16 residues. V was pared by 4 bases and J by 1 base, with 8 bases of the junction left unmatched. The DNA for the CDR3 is TGTGCCAGCAGCCGGGGACAGGGTTCCCCGAACACTGAAGCTTTCTTT. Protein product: CASSRGQGSPNTEAFF. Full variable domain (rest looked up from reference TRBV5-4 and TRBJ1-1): ETGVTQSPTHLIKTRGQQVTLRCSSQSGHNTVSWYQQALGQGPQFIFQYYREEENGRGNFPPRFSGLQFPNYSSELNVNALELDDSALYLCASSRGQGSPNTEAFFGQGTRLTVV.

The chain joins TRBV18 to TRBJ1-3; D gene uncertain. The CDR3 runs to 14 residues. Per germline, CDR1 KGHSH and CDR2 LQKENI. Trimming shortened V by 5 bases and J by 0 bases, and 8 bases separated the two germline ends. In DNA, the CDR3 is TGTGCCAGCTCATCCGGGGACTCTGGAAACACCATATATTTT. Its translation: CASSSGDSGNTIYF. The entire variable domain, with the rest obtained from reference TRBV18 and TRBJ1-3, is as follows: NAGVMQNPRHLVRRRGQEARLRCSPMKGHSHVYWYRQLPEEGLKFMVYLQKENIIDESGMPKERFSAEFPKEGPSILRIQQVVRGDSAAYFCASSSGDSGNTIYFGEGSWLTVV.

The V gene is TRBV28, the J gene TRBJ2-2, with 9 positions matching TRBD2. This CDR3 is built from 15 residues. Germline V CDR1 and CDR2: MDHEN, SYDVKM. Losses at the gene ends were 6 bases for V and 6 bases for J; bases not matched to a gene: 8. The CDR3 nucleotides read TGTGCCAGCAGCCCCAGGCTAGCGGGACCCGGGGAGCTGTTTTTT. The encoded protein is CASSPRLAGPGELFF.